These 28 T cell receptor beta chains came from one sample sequenced in a study of T cell changes during pregnancy in multiple sclerosis. Clones were sequenced by immunoSEQ multiplex PCR, and TCRdb holds only the in-frame ones, with some missing. The table lists roughly 73,000 clones, approximately 90% of them singletons. The sequencing here drew on peripheral blood, taken in the second trimester of pregnancy. The source is a female donor in good health, enrolled as a control in a pregnancy study.

The chain joins TRBV28 to TRBJ2-1; a weak D match, TRBD1 (5 bases). The CDR3 runs to 13 residues. Trimming removed 11 bases from V and 0 bases from J, with 11 bases in between. From germline, CDR1 is MDHEN and CDR2 SYDVKM. For the CDR3, the DNA is TGTGCCTCCAAGGGGCCCTCCTACAATGAGCAGTTCTTC. This codes for CASKGPSYNEQFF.

The rearrangement uses TRBV27 and TRBJ2-1; 9 positions match TRBD2. The CDR3 is made up of 17 amino acids. The J segment lost 4 bases and the V segment lost 0 bases, leaving 7 bases of the junction unmatched. Germline-derived CDR1 and CDR2 are MNHEY and SMNVEV (reference sequence). CDR3 in amino acids: CASSLSGSGGFYNEQFF. The CDR3 DNA sequence: TGTGCCAGCAGTTTATCAGGTAGCGGGGGCTTTTACAATGAGCAGTTCTTC.

This clone was recorded a few times. The CDR3 here is CASHRDNYNSPLHF. In DNA, the CDR3 is TGTGCCAGTCACCGGGACAACTATAATTCACCCCTCCACTTT. This chain uses TRBV2 with TRBJ1-6, with a tentative D call TRBD1 (6 bases). This CDR3 spans 14 amino acids. The germline gives CDR1 SNHLY, CDR2 FYNNEI. With 9 bases removed from V and 3 bases from J, the gap between germline ends came to 12 bases.

The chain carries TRBV9 and TRBJ2-7, with 11 bases identical to TRBD2. Unmatched junction bases numbered 1, after V lost 0 bases and J lost 2 bases. Germline-derived CDR1 and CDR2 are SGDLS and YYNGEE. The CDR3 runs 15 residues. As DNA, the CDR3 is TGTGCCAGCAGCGTAGCTAGCGGGGGGCCCTACGAGCAGTACTTC. As protein: CASSVASGGPYEQYF.

This chain links TRBV2 with TRBJ1-2; D call uncertain. Germline-derived CDR1 and CDR2 are SNHLY and FYNNEI. Deletions cut 7 bases from V and 8 bases from J, with 5 bases between. CDR3 size: 9 residues. The CDR3 sequence is CASKEGYTF. The CDR3 bases are TGTGCCAGCAAGGAGGGCTACACCTTC.

The chain links TRBV5-6 to TRBJ2-7, with TRBD2 as a possible D gene (5 bases). Trimming took off 3 bases at V and 7 bases at J, with 14 bases between the two ends. CDR3 length: 13 amino acids. Germline loops: CDR1 SGHDT, CDR2 YYEEEE. The CDR3 loop reads CASSSGGVGEQYF. The DNA for the CDR3 is TGTGCCAGCAGCTCAGGAGGAGTTGGGGAGCAGTACTTC.

V gene TRBV25-1 combines with J gene TRBJ2-3, with 12 bases aligning to TRBD2. The CDR3 length is 16 residues. The germline V gene has CDR1 MGHDK and CDR2 SYGVNS. V lost 0 bases to trimming and J lost 6 bases; unmatched junction nucleotides: 4. CDR3 coding DNA: TGTGCCAGCAGTGAATATCGACTAGCGGGGGCGGATACGCAGTATTTT. It is translated as CASSEYRLAGADTQYF.

V is TRBV7-9 and J is TRBJ2-2, with 9 positions matching TRBD1. Germline assignment: CDR1 SEHNR and CDR2 FQNEAQ (reference sequence). CDR3 size: 15 residues. The V segment lost 4 bases and the J segment 7 bases; nucleotides outside the gene matches: 7. Written as DNA, the CDR3 is TGTGCCAGCAGCTGGGACAGGGTAGGAATCGGGGAGCTGTTTTTT. Its protein product is CASSWDRVGIGELFF.

The CDR3 sequence: CASSHSGGGRLDTQYF. CDR3 nucleotides: TGCGCCAGCAGCCACAGCGGGGGAGGCCGATTAGATACGCAGTATTTT. The chain uses TRBV4-3 and TRBJ2-3; 8 nucleotides match TRBD2. V was clipped by 3 bases and J by 5 bases; unmatched bases: 10. Germline V gene sequence: CDR1 LGHNA, CDR2 YSLEER. The CDR3 has 16 residues.

The rearrangement uses TRBV29-1 and TRBJ1-2; 8 nucleotides align to TRBD1. The trim removed 6 bases at V and 4 bases at J, leaving 7 bases unmatched. The CDR3 is 13 residues long. CDR1 is SQVTM and CDR2 is ANQGSEA in the germline V gene. The CDR3 reads CSVYLDRAYGYTF. Written as DNA, the CDR3 is TGCAGCGTCTATCTGGACAGGGCCTATGGCTACACCTTC.

J is TRBJ1-1 and V is TRBV18; 9 bases align to TRBD1. V was clipped by 3 bases and J by 10 bases; unmatched bases: 9. Germline CDR1 KGHSH, CDR2 LQKENI. The CDR3 has 14 amino acids. The CDR3 DNA sequence: TGTGCCAGCTCACCCCGGGACAGGGATACTCGAGCTTTCTTT. Protein sequence: CASSPRDRDTRAFF. Combining the CDR3 with reference TRBV18 and TRBJ1-1 gives the whole variable domain NAGVMQNPRHLVRRRGQEARLRCSPMKGHSHVYWYRQLPEEGLKFMVYLQKENIIDESGMPKERFSAEFPKEGPSILRIQQVVRGDSAAYFCASSPRDRDTRAFFGQGTRLTVV.

This chain uses TRBV28 with TRBJ2-5; 12 bases are shared with TRBD1. V gave up 5 bases and J gave up 2 bases; unmatched junction bases: 3. The CDR3 contains 15 residues. CDR1 is MDHEN, CDR2 SYDVKM, per germline. This CDR3 is CASSGDRGPQETQYF. In DNA, the CDR3 is TGTGCCAGCAGTGGGGACAGGGGGCCTCAAGAGACCCAGTACTTC.

V gene TRBV4-3 combines with J gene TRBJ2-1; 12 positions agree with TRBD1. The ends lost 4 bases at V and 9 bases at J; junction bases unmatched: 4. This CDR3 contains 14 residues. Germline CDR1 reads LGHNA; CDR2 reads YSLEER. In DNA form, the CDR3 reads TGCGCCAGCAGCCGGGACAGGGGGCCAAGTGAGCAGTTCTTC. This translates into CASSRDRGPSEQFF.

V and J are TRBV28 and TRBJ2-7; TRBD1 matches 7 bases. Trimming removed 8 bases from V and 1 base from J; junction bases left unmatched: 5. CDR1 MDHEN and CDR2 SYDVKM come from the germline V gene. This CDR3 is built from 13 residues. CDR3 coding DNA: TGTGCCAGCCGAGGACAGGCGTCCTACGAGCAGTACTTC. It yields the protein CASRGQASYEQYF.

CDR3 region: CATSRDENRVGEQYF. The CDR3, as DNA: TGTGCCACCAGCAGAGATGAGAACAGGGTCGGCGAGCAGTACTTC. The J gene is TRBJ2-7, the V gene TRBV15; possibly TRBD1 for D (6 bases). The CDR3 contains 15 residues. CDR1 and CDR2 (germline): LNHNV, YYDKDF (reference sequence). V gave up 0 bases and J gave up 6 bases, with 15 bases separating them.

The J gene is TRBJ1-2, the V gene TRBV2; TRBD1 aligns across 10 bases. With V trimmed by 8 bases and J by 6 bases, 9 bases remained unmatched. The CDR3 runs to 14 residues. CDR1 and CDR2 (germline): SNHLY, FYNNEI. CDR3 loop: CASWGGQGKNGYTF. CDR3 coding DNA: TGTGCCAGCTGGGGGGGACAGGGGAAAAATGGCTACACCTTC.

V usage is TRBV15 and J usage is TRBJ2-5, with D possibly TRBD2 on 5 matching bases. Germline loops: CDR1 LNHNV, CDR2 YYDKDF (reference sequence). The CDR3 consists of 16 residues. Trimming removed 0 bases at V and 7 bases at J, with 18 bases between. CDR3 nucleotides: TGTGCCACCAGCAGAGATCCCATCTCGGGGTTATGGACCCAGTACTTC. Its translation is CATSRDPISGLWTQYF.

The chain is built from TRBV7-3 and TRBJ1-1, with D perhaps matching TRBD1 (5 bases). The V gene lost 5 bases and the J gene lost 5 bases, with 15 bases spanning the gap. CDR1 is SGHTA and CDR2 is FQGTGA in the germline V gene. There are 14 residues in the CDR3. In DNA form, the CDR3 reads TGTGCCAGCAGCCCCGGGGGATTGGGTACTGAAGCTTTCTTT. The encoded protein is CASSPGGLGTEAFF.

V usage is TRBV5-6 and J usage is TRBJ2-7; 15 bases are a match to TRBD2. Germline V gene data show CDR1 as SGHDT and CDR2 as YYEEEE. With V trimmed by 4 bases and J by 1 base, 3 bases remained unmatched. There are 16 residues in the CDR3. The CDR3 nucleotides are TGTGCCAGCAGCGCGGGACTAGCGGGGGGTTCCTACGAGCAGTACTTC. Translation gives CASSAGLAGGSYEQYF.

The gene calls are TRBV29-1 and TRBJ1-1, with D uncertain. The CDR3 contains 13 residues. Germline lookup yields CDR1 SQVTM and CDR2 ANQGSEA. Trimming stripped 6 bases from V and 7 bases from J, with 18 bases between. The chain's CDR3 is CSVGARVGSEAFF. In DNA form, the CDR3 reads TGCAGCGTCGGAGCCCGGGTAGGGAGTGAAGCTTTCTTT. The complete variable domain, with remaining parts taken from reference TRBV29-1 and TRBJ1-1, reads SAVISQKPSRDICQRGTSLTIQCQVDSQVTMMFWYRQQPGQSLTLIATANQGSEATYESGFVIDKFPISRPNLTFSTLTVSNMSPEDSSIYLCSVGARVGSEAFFGQGTRLTVV.

This clone was counted a few times. The gene calls are TRBV7-2 and TRBJ1-1, with D hard to call. The V gene lost 7 bases and the J gene lost 8 bases, with 14 bases spanning the gap. Germline V gene lookup returns CDR1 SGHTA and CDR2 FQGNSA. This CDR3 spans 12 amino acids. As DNA, the CDR3 is TGTGCCAGCACGGTTGTTAGTATCGAAGCTTTCTTT. As protein: CASTVVSIEAFF.

The chain is built from TRBV10-3 and TRBJ1-2; possibly TRBD1 for D (5 bases). The germline CDR1 and CDR2 sequences are ENHRY and SYGVKD. The CDR3 loop spans 17 amino acids. Trimming left V 0 bases short and J 1 base short, with 15 bases between. CDR3 loop: CAISESGGIDSNYGYTF. CDR3 DNA sequence: TGTGCCATCAGTGAGTCGGGGGGGATAGACAGTAACTATGGCTACACCTTC.

The V and J genes are TRBV5-6 and TRBJ1-1; possibly TRBD1 for D (5 bases). V was pared by 4 bases and J by 0 bases, with 13 bases between. The CDR3 has 15 residues. Germline values: CDR1 SGHDT, CDR2 YYEEEE. The CDR3 here is CASSLWGGVNTEAFF. The DNA of the CDR3 is TGTGCCAGCAGCCTCTGGGGGGGGGTGAACACTGAAGCTTTCTTT.

This sequence joins TRBV6-4 and TRBJ1-1; D gene unclear. V lost 6 bases to trimming and J lost 1 base, with 9 bases between them. This CDR3 spans 13 amino acids. CDR1 and CDR2 from the germline V gene are MRHNA and SNTAGT. This CDR3 is CASSALENTEAFF. CDR3 nucleotide sequence: TGTGCCAGCAGCGCCCTAGAGAACACTGAAGCTTTCTTT.

This CDR3 reads CASSYPPGQGEYGYTF. CDR3 bases: TGTGCCAGCAGTTACCCCCCCGGACAGGGGGAATATGGCTACACCTTC. The V gene is TRBV6-5, the J gene TRBJ1-2; TRBD1 aligns across 10 bases. Looked up from germline, CDR1 is MNHEY and CDR2 is SVGAGI. V shed 2 bases and J 5 bases; nucleotides not matched to a gene: 8. The CDR3 is 16 amino acids.

The count of this clone is one. The chain combines TRBV13 with TRBJ2-3; 12 positions agree with TRBD2. This CDR3 has 16 amino acids. The junction had 2 bases not matched to a gene; V was cut back by 4 bases and J by 0 bases. Looked up from germline, CDR1 is PRHDT and CDR2 is FYEKMQ (reference sequence). For the CDR3, the DNA is TGTGCCAGCAGCTCTGGACTAGCGGGGAGCACAGATACGCAGTATTTT. Its protein product is CASSSGLAGSTDTQYF.

The rearrangement uses TRBV6-6 and TRBJ2-3, with 8 bases fitting TRBD2. This CDR3 comprises 14 residues. The V and J ends lost 6 bases and 2 bases, in that order; junction bases with no gene match: 4. Looked up from germline, CDR1 is MNHNY and CDR2 is SVGAGI (reference sequence). The CDR3: CASSPRGDTDTQYF. CDR3 nucleotide sequence: TGTGCCAGCAGCCCGCGGGGGGACACAGATACGCAGTATTTT.

A single count supports this clone. The chain carries TRBV5-4 and TRBJ2-1; 16 nucleotides agree with TRBD2. The CDR3 has 17 residues. Germline V gene data show CDR1 as SGHNT and CDR2 as YYREEE (reference sequence). V gave up 3 bases and J gave up 4 bases; unmatched junction bases: 4. The CDR3 protein is CASSSGLAGGRYNEQFF. CDR3 nucleotide sequence: TGTGCCAGCAGCTCGGGACTAGCGGGGGGGAGGTACAATGAGCAGTTCTTC.